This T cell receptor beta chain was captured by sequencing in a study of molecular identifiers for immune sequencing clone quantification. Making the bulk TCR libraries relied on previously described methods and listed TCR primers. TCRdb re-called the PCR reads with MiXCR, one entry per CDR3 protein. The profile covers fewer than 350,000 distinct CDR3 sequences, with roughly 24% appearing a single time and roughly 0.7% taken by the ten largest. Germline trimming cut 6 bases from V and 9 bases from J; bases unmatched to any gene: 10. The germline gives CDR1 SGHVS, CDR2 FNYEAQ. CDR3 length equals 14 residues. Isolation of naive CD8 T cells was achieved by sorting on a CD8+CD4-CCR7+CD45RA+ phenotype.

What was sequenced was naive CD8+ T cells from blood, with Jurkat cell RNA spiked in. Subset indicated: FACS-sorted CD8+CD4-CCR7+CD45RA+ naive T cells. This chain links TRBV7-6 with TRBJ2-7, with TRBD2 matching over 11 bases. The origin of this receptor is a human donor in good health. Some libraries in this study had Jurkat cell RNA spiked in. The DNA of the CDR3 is TGTGCCAGCAGTACCACACTAGCGGGGGACGGGCAGTACTTC. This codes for CASSTTLAGDGQYF.